A single sample gave rise to the 2 T cell receptor beta chains below, sequenced in a study of T cells in Graves' hyperthyroidism and ophthalmopathy. RNA transcripts yielded amplified TCR beta CDR3 regions. First-round RT-PCR with HTBI primers amplified the TCR CDR3 region. TCRdb used MiXCR to reprocess the multiplex PCR reads, holding one entry per CDR3 protein. Found here are hundreds of thousands of distinct CDR3 sequences, 11% to 15% of them singletons; the top ten hold roughly 10%. Material: blood. All receptors come from a young woman with Graves' hyperthyroidism.

The chain couples TRBV29-1 to TRBJ2-1; 12 bases agree with TRBD2. This CDR3 contains 15 residues. Germline loops: CDR1 SQVTM, CDR2 ANQGSEA. J was trimmed by 6 bases and V by 7 bases; bases with no gene match: 10. In nucleotides, the CDR3 is TGCAGCGCCCAGGTTCTAGCGGGAGGGTTCAATGAGCAGTTCTTC. It codes for CSAQVLAGGFNEQFF.

This clonotype came up many times. This chain links TRBV18 with TRBJ2-1; D is uncertain. There are 15 residues in the CDR3. V lost 3 bases to trimming and J lost 4 bases, with 13 bases between them. Per the germline V gene, CDR1 is KGHSH and CDR2 is LQKENI. The CDR3 region is CASSPSQSVYNEQFF. In DNA form, the CDR3 reads TGTGCCAGCTCACCTAGCCAGTCCGTTTACAATGAGCAGTTCTTC.